This T cell receptor (beta chain) was identified in a study of Graves' ophthalmopathy and Graves' hyperthyroidism. In this sample, this clonotype turned up many times. Patients were left out if they had other autoimmune diseases, uncontrolled infections, pregnancy or lactation. The CDR3 extends over 15 amino acids. Germline V lookup: CDR1 SGHAT, CDR2 FQNNGV. V lost 5 bases to trimming and J lost 0 bases, with 13 bases between them. Amplification from RNA transcripts yielded the TCR beta CDR3 regions. A first-round RT-PCR used HTBI primers, followed by a second-round multiplex PCR. TCRdb re-analysed the multiplex PCR reads in MiXCR, keeping a single row per CDR3 protein. The table lists almost 400,000 distinct CDR3 sequences, roughly 18% of them singletons.

What was sequenced was peripheral blood. This receptor was identified in a woman aged 18-35 years with Graves' ophthalmopathy. The V call is TRBV11-2, the J call TRBJ1-1; D ambiguous. The CDR3 region is CASSQDLTLNTEAFF. Here the CDR3 DNA reads TGTGCCAGCAGCCAAGACCTTACTTTGAACACTGAAGCTTTCTTT.